Each of the 2 T cell receptor beta chains below was sequenced from the same sample in a study of shared clonotypes between healthy human individuals (dated by TCRdb to 2018 to 2020). The library was made by the immunoSEQ multiplex PCR assay. TCRdb's version of the immuneACCESS table is confined to in-frame rearrangements and falls short of the full clone set. An unresolved V gene accounts for under half of the shortfall where checked; the remainder is of unknown origin. A total of about 1.5 million clones appear in this sample, 98% of them only once. Of the sample, less than 0.55% is held by the ten largest clones. Sequencing was performed on naive CD4+ T cells sorted from blood. Taken with the paper, the label for cell subset or site translates to: CD45RA+ positively selected. The receptor source for this set is a man younger than 45 in good health.

V and J are TRBV7-9 and TRBJ1-5; a weak D match, TRBD1 (5 bases). Trimming took off 5 bases at V and 5 bases at J, with 10 bases between the two ends. CDR1 is SEHNR, CDR2 FQNEAQ, per germline (reference sequence). CDR3 length: 13 amino acids. This CDR3 reads CASSDSGYQPQHF. For the CDR3, the DNA is TGTGCCAGCAGCGACAGCGGCTATCAGCCCCAGCATTTT.

The genes are TRBV6-5 and TRBJ2-7; D may be TRBD2 (5 bases). The length of the CDR3 is 16 residues. Trimming removed 4 bases at V and 0 bases at J, with 16 bases between. CDR1 is MNHEY and CDR2 is SVGAGI in the germline V gene. CDR3 region: CASSSQTRGRSYEQYF. DNA for the CDR3: TGTGCCAGCAGTTCCCAGACTCGCGGGCGCTCCTACGAGCAGTACTTC.